This TCR beta chain was recorded in a study of identical twins. Comments on this clonotype: What it recognizes is unknown.

From the 5' RACE reads, TCRdb called clonotypes with MiXCR, one entry per CDR3 protein. This table holds over 550,000 distinct CDR3 sequences, roughly 7.2% found once. Points from the study as a whole: For out-of-frame beta sequences, excess twin sharing was weaker. These conclusions were based on statistical analysis (cross-sectional, not following the same donors). Out-of-frame alpha sequences shared by twins were enriched for low generation probability.

The data also belong to a second study, concerning yellow fever vaccine responses in identical twins. That paper notes: Reportedly, twins' vaccine T cell responses looked partly convergent and partly personalized.

Input material: PBMCs. The source of this sequence is a woman under 30 in good health.

The CDR3 here is CASSTESSGRFGLFF. DNA for the CDR3: TGCGCCAGCAGCACGGAATCCAGCGGGAGGTTTGGGCTGTTTTTT. J is TRBJ2-2 and V is TRBV5-1; TRBD2 aligns across 9 bases. The J segment lost 13 bases and the V segment lost 4 bases, leaving 14 bases of the junction unmatched. The CDR3 sequence is 15 residues long. Per germline, CDR1 SGHRS and CDR2 YFSETQ.